These 20 T cell receptor beta chains were sequenced from one sample in a study of glioma-infiltrating T cells. Using RNA template, CDR3s of TCR alpha and beta were amplified with iRepertoire arm-PCR. TCRdb recomputed calls from the multiplex PCR reads with MiXCR, one row per CDR3 protein. Of tens of thousands of distinct CDR3 sequences in the sample, under 30% are singletons; the top ten hold around 7%. Material: glioma tissue, nonneoplastic brain tissue, or PBMCs (not recorded which). The receptors were sampled from a human donor with low-grade glioma or glioblastoma, undergoing nonglioma brain surgery, or in good health (not recorded which).

This clonotype was observed many times. This rearrangement joins TRBV20-1 to TRBJ1-5; weak D call: TRBD1 (6 bases). Between the trimmed V and J ends, which lost 6 bases and 1 base, there was a span of 7 bases. The germline V gene encodes CDR1 DFQATT and CDR2 SNEGSKA (reference sequence). The CDR3 runs to 12 residues. The CDR3: CSAGQSNQPQHF. In DNA, the CDR3 is TGCAGTGCCGGACAGAGCAATCAGCCCCAGCATTTT.

To note about this clonotype: Being one base from a much bigger clone, this may be a read error. The rearrangement links TRBV7-2 to TRBJ2-1, with 14 bases fitting TRBD2. The germline V gene encodes CDR1 SGHTA and CDR2 FQGNSA. The CDR3 length is 15 residues. The CDR3 nucleotides are TGTGCCAGCAGCTTGACTAGCGGGGGGGCCGTAGAGCGGTTCTTC. Translation: CASSLTSGGAVERFF.

This clonotype was observed many times. The V call is TRBV5-1, the J call TRBJ2-7, with a weak D call TRBD1 (6 bases). The CDR3 runs to 12 residues. Trimming took off 4 bases at V and 6 bases at J, with 11 bases between the two ends. The germline CDR1 and CDR2 sequences are SGHRS and YFSETQ. The CDR3 reads CASSTQGTEQYF. The CDR3 DNA reads TGCGCCAGCAGCACACAGGGTACCGAGCAGTACTTC.

This clonotype has ten or more counts. For the CDR3, the DNA is TGTGCCAGCAGTTTCGGGACAAAGGTAGAAGCTTTCTTT. Its translation: CASSFGTKVEAFF. This chain links TRBV12-3 or TRBV12-4 with TRBJ1-1, with D tentatively TRBD1 (6 bases). Trimming cost V 3 bases and J 8 bases, with 13 bases left between them. This CDR3 contains 13 residues.

This clonotype occurred many times. The chain uses TRBV4-1 and TRBJ1-5; D is perhaps TRBD1 (6 bases). CDR1 is MGHRA, CDR2 YSYEKL, per germline. V was shortened by 4 bases and J by 2 bases, with 12 bases between the two germline ends. The CDR3 spans 15 residues. Here the CDR3 DNA reads TGCGCCAGCAGCCTAACCAGGGGCGGCAATCAGCCCCAGCATTTT. Translating it yields CASSLTRGGNQPQHF.

This clonotype appeared a few times. The V gene is TRBV10-2, the J gene TRBJ2-1, with D possibly matching TRBD2 (5 bases). Germline CDR1 is WSHSY and CDR2 is SAAADI. The CDR3 spans 11 residues. Deletions cut 7 bases from V and 8 bases from J, with 9 bases between. CDR3 amino acids: CASTSSHEQFF. The CDR3 DNA is TGCGCCAGCACTAGCAGCCATGAGCAGTTCTTC.

Worth noting for this clonotype: A much larger clone lies a single base off, so this may be a read error. Written as DNA, the CDR3 is TGTGCCAGCAGATCGAGGGACTACTCCCGGTCCCAGTACTTC. Translation: CASRSRDYSRSQYF. The genes are TRBV6-2 or TRBV6-3 and TRBJ2-5; TRBD2 matches at 7 bases. The CDR3 loop spans 14 amino acids. Germline V gene lookup returns CDR1 MNHEY and CDR2 SVGEGT. The V and J ends lost 6 bases and 9 bases, in that order; junction bases with no gene match: 13.

The V call is TRBV5-1, the J call TRBJ1-3; D remains ambiguous. Trimming cost V 0 bases and J 2 bases, with 12 bases left between them. The CDR3 contains 16 residues. Germline V gives CDR1 SGHRS, CDR2 YFSETQ. The CDR3 protein is CASSLGSENPGNTIYF. CDR3 DNA sequence: TGCGCCAGCAGCTTGGGGTCAGAGAACCCTGGAAACACCATATATTTT.

Note on this clonotype: One end of the junction varies from germline; a read error may be responsible. The chain joins TRBV7-2 to TRBJ1-6; possibly TRBD1 for D (5 bases). CDR1 SGHTA and CDR2 FQGNSA come from the germline V gene. The CDR3 contains 15 residues. In DNA, the CDR3 is TGTACCAGCAGCCCCCGCGGGGGAGGAACTTCACTCCTCAACTTT. It encodes CTSSPRGGGTSLLNF.

In this sample, this clonotype turned up many times. V gene TRBV7-9 combines with J gene TRBJ2-3, with TRBD2 identical over 13 bases. V trimming: 7 bases; J trimming: 4 bases; junction bases outside the gene matches: 8. CDR1 is SEHNR, CDR2 FQNEAQ, per germline (reference sequence). This CDR3 has 16 amino acids. The CDR3 DNA sequence: TGTGCCAGCAACCGGGGACTAGCGGGGACCGCAGATACGCAGTATTTT. Encoded protein: CASNRGLAGTADTQYF.

There are many counts of this clonotype. The J gene is TRBJ1-2, the V gene TRBV7-8; 10 bases fit TRBD1. CDR3 length: 15 amino acids. CDR1 and CDR2 from the germline V gene are SGHVS and FQNEAQ. Losses at the gene ends were 3 bases for V and 1 base for J; bases not matched to a gene: 2. The CDR3 DNA sequence: TGTGCCAGCAGCTTGCGGGACAGGGGTAACTATGGCTACACCTTC. Protein sequence: CASSLRDRGNYGYTF.

This clonotype was seen repeatedly, ten times or more. The genes are TRBV3-1 and TRBJ1-6, with 7 bases fitting TRBD1. The CDR3 runs 13 residues. CDR1 is LGHDT, CDR2 YNNKEL, per germline (reference sequence). V lost 5 bases, J lost 11 bases, and 6 bases stayed unmatched. This chain's CDR3 is CASSNVQGPPLHF. CDR3 nucleotide sequence: TGTGCCAGCAGCAATGTACAGGGGCCACCCCTCCACTTT.

The chain joins TRBV19 to TRBJ1-5, with 7 bases lining up with TRBD1. J was trimmed by 1 base and V by 5 bases; bases with no gene match: 8. The CDR3 has 16 amino acids. Per the germline V gene, CDR1 is LNHDA and CDR2 is SQIVND (reference sequence). CDR3 protein: CASSLKQGKSNQPQHF. The DNA of the CDR3 is TGTGCCAGTAGTTTAAAACAGGGGAAGAGCAATCAGCCCCAGCATTTT.

This clonotype occurred many times. The V call is TRBV20-1, the J call TRBJ2-7, with unresolved D. Germline values: CDR1 DFQATT, CDR2 SNEGSKA (reference sequence). The CDR3 runs to 12 residues. The V end was cut by 3 bases, the J end by 1 base, with 7 bases between. CDR3 bases: TGCAGTGCTAGCGGTACGTCCTACGAGCAGTACTTC. It yields the protein CSASGTSYEQYF.

This chain joins TRBV7-6 and TRBJ2-5, with D unclear. The germline V gene has CDR1 SGHVS and CDR2 FNYEAQ. The length of the CDR3 is 14 residues. V dropped 2 bases and J dropped 4 bases, with 11 bases sitting between them. Written as DNA, the CDR3 is TGTGCCAGCAGCTTATATCAGGCTGGAGAGACCCAGTACTTC. Its translation is CASSLYQAGETQYF.

Ten or more counts support this clonotype. This chain joins TRBV6-1 and TRBJ1-1; the D gene is possibly TRBD1 (6 bases). The CDR3 runs 15 residues. Germline V gene data show CDR1 as MNHNS and CDR2 as SASEGT. V was pared by 7 bases and J by 2 bases, with 17 bases between. The DNA of the CDR3 is TGTGCCAGCACCCTCTCGACAGGCATAAACACTGAAGCTTTCTTT. Its protein product is CASTLSTGINTEAFF.

This clonotype was counted only a few times. A much bigger clone sits one base away, suggesting this may be a read error. The chain has TRBV7-9 and TRBJ2-7; D uncertain. Germline CDR1 reads SEHNR; CDR2 reads FQNEAQ (reference sequence). Between the trimmed V and J ends, which lost 5 bases and 8 bases, there was a span of 13 bases. The CDR3 spans 12 residues. The CDR3 reads CASSLEMGKQYF. The CDR3 DNA reads as TGTGCCAGCAGCCTCGAGATGGGCAAGCAGTACTTC.

This clonotype showed up just once. The chain employs TRBV2 and TRBJ2-3; TRBD2 agrees at 12 bases. The CDR3 has 14 amino acids. V was clipped by 8 bases and J by 3 bases; unmatched bases: 3. Germline CDR1 is SNHLY and CDR2 is FYNNEI. CDR3 region: CASRLAGVTDTQYF. The CDR3 DNA follows: TGTGCCAGCCGACTAGCGGGGGTAACAGATACGCAGTATTTT.

This clonotype has at least ten counts. The chain couples TRBV28 to TRBJ1-1, with D possibly matching TRBD1 (5 bases). This CDR3 is built from 15 residues. Per the germline V gene, CDR1 is MDHEN and CDR2 is SYDVKM. Between the trimmed V and J ends, which lost 5 bases and 8 bases, there was a span of 21 bases. CDR3 sequence reads: CASSPNRRKGLEAFF. DNA for the CDR3: TGTGCCAGCAGTCCCAACAGGAGAAAGGGTTTAGAAGCTTTCTTT. The full variable domain, its missing parts supplied by reference TRBV28 and TRBJ1-1, is DVKVTQSSRYLVKRTGEKVFLECVQDMDHENMFWYRQDPGLGLRLIYFSYDVKMKEKGDIPEGYSVSREKKERFSLILESASTNQTSMYLCASSPNRRKGLEAFFGQGTRLTVV.

This clonotype was recorded many times. V is TRBV5-1 and J is TRBJ1-1, with 10 bases fitting TRBD1. Germline trimming cut 2 bases from V and 1 base from J; bases unmatched to any gene: 11. Germline V gene lookup returns CDR1 SGHRS and CDR2 YFSETQ. This CDR3 region has 18 residues. For the CDR3, the DNA is TGCGCCAGCAGCTTATCCCGACAGGGGGCCCGGAAGAACACTGAAGCTTTCTTT. Its translation is CASSLSRQGARKNTEAFF.